The source of this TCR beta chain is a study of T cell changes during pregnancy in multiple sclerosis. This clone was recorded only once. The method was immunoSEQ multiplex PCR; TCRdb's version includes in-frame clones alone and lacks a portion of them. The sample records under 50,000 clones, approximately 93% being singletons. The material sequenced was CD8+ T cells from peripheral blood mononuclear cells, taken in the third trimester of pregnancy. The receptor was derived from a female donor with multiple sclerosis, enrolled in a pregnancy study.

As DNA, the CDR3 is TGTGCCAGCAGCATAGGACAGGGAGGAAGCTACGAGCAGTACTTC. Protein product: CASSIGQGGSYEQYF. The J gene is TRBJ2-7, the V gene TRBV28, with 8 bases matching TRBD1. The ends lost 6 bases at V and 3 bases at J; junction bases unmatched: 10. The CDR3 runs 15 residues. Germline CDR1 MDHEN, CDR2 SYDVKM.